The 19 T cell receptor beta chains below come from one sample, sequenced in a study of metastatic and nonmetastatic thyroid tumors (TCRdb year 2020). Libraries were built with PCR. The sequencing machine was an Illumina HiSeq 4000. TCRdb handled the public reads itself, with Q25 trimming in fastp and clone calling in MiXCR, and kept productive beta chains. In all, the sample holds over 20,000 clones, and around 21% of those were seen once. Of the sample, 25% to 30% falls within the top ten clones. No patient had received any treatment before thyroid surgery. The sequenced material came from blood. These receptors were obtained from a female donor with papillary thyroid cancer or a benign thyroid nodule (not recorded which). Some clones in this sample may be carry-over from other donors' samples.

This clone has a handful of counts. The chain is built from TRBV11-1 and TRBJ2-7; no clear D gene. V was shortened by 5 bases and J by 0 bases, with 11 bases between the two germline ends. The V gene's germline CDR1 is SGHAT and CDR2 FQDESV (reference sequence). The CDR3 length is 14 residues. CDR3 amino acids: CASSGTSGSYEQYF. In DNA, the CDR3 is TGTGCCAGCAGCGGTACTTCCGGCTCCTACGAGCAGTACTTC.

As regards this clone: The junction does not match germline at one end; this may be a read error. The gene calls are TRBV12-3 or TRBV12-4 and TRBJ1-3, with a weak D call TRBD1 (5 bases). The CDR3 totals 17 residues. CDR3 amino acids: CASSTTEAGYSGNAIYF. DNA of the CDR3: TGTGCCAGCAGTACGACAGAAGCAGGCTACTCTGGAAACGCCATATATTTT.

DNA of the CDR3: TGTGCCAGTAGTTGGGGGCACCAGCCCCAGCATTTT. Its translation is CASSWGHQPQHF. The rearrangement joins TRBV19 to TRBJ1-5, with D possibly being TRBD1 (6 bases). The ends were cut back, 5 bases at V and 7 bases at J, with 9 bases in the middle. The CDR3 is 12 residues long. CDR1 LNHDA and CDR2 SQIVND come from the germline V gene (reference sequence).

This clone was detected only a few times. The genes are TRBV12-3 or TRBV12-4 and TRBJ1-2; D perhaps matches TRBD1 (6 bases). This CDR3 region has 13 residues. The germline V and J ends were trimmed by 5 bases and 6 bases, with 13 bases remaining between them. Here the CDR3 DNA reads TGTGCCAGCAGTCTACAGGGAACCGATGGCTACACCTTC. Amino acid sequence: CASSLQGTDGYTF.

This clone appeared once. The gene calls are TRBV20-1 and TRBJ2-7; maybe TRBD2 (5 bases). Germline CDR1 DFQATT, CDR2 SNEGSKA (reference sequence). This CDR3 spans 14 amino acids. The germline V and J ends were trimmed by 5 bases and 2 bases, with 16 bases remaining between them. The CDR3 region has the DNA TGCAGTGCTGAGCAAACGGGAATCCCCTACGAGCAGTACTTC. It yields the protein CSAEQTGIPYEQYF.

As concerns this clone: A much larger clone lies one base from this, so it may be a read error. Since no conserved phenylalanine or tryptophan closes the CDR3, a read error is the likely cause. The rearrangement uses TRBV20-1 and TRBJ2-5; 11 bases are a match to TRBD1. CDR1 is DFQATT, CDR2 SNEGSKA, per germline (reference sequence). This CDR3 comprises 15 residues. With 0 bases clipped from V and 2 bases from J, the junction kept 2 bases outside the gene matches. The CDR3 DNA reads as TGCAGTGCTAGAGACCGGGACAGGGGGCAAGAGACCCAGTACCTC. The encoded protein is CSARDRDRGQETQYL.

This clone was observed many times. The chain carries TRBV5-1 and TRBJ1-1; D is unresolved. Germline lookup yields CDR1 SGHRS and CDR2 YFSETQ. Trimming removed 1 base from V and 7 bases from J, with 11 bases in between. CDR3 size: 13 residues. CDR3 loop: CASSLSTVHEAFF. CDR3 coding DNA: TGCGCCAGCAGCTTGTCTACAGTCCATGAAGCTTTCTTT.

This clone occurred many times. The V call is TRBV19, the J call TRBJ1-5; TRBD1 aligns across 9 bases. This CDR3 has 17 amino acids. Trimming at V came to 5 bases and at J to 0 bases, leaving 8 bases not matched to a gene. Germline CDR1 LNHDA, CDR2 SQIVND (reference sequence). Here the CDR3 reads CASSSRDRAYSNQPQHF. CDR3 in DNA: TGTGCCAGTAGTTCCCGGGACAGGGCCTATAGCAATCAGCCCCAGCATTTT.

This clone came up many times. V usage is TRBV10-3 and J usage is TRBJ1-2, with 10 bases fitting TRBD1. This CDR3 is built from 17 residues. The V and J ends lost 10 bases and 0 bases, in that order; junction bases with no gene match: 14. Germline assignment: CDR1 ENHRY and CDR2 SYGVKD. CDR3 nucleotides: TGTGCCACCCCCGCCGGGACAGGGGAAATAGCTAACTATGGCTACACCTTC. Its translation is CATPAGTGEIANYGYTF.

This clone was observed at least ten times. The gene calls are TRBV2 and TRBJ2-5; 7 bases are shared with TRBD1. Germline V gene lookup returns CDR1 SNHLY and CDR2 FYNNEI. The CDR3 loop spans 12 amino acids. J was trimmed by 2 bases and V by 9 bases; bases with no gene match: 3. CDR3 nucleotides: TGTGCCAGTGGGACAGATCAAGAGACCCAGTACTTC. As protein: CASGTDQETQYF.

This clone was observed at least ten times. The rearrangement uses TRBV7-2 and TRBJ2-5, with a weak D call TRBD1 (5 bases). The CDR3 has 16 amino acids. The V end lost 2 bases, the J end lost 4 bases, and 17 bases lay between the germline ends. Per the germline V gene, CDR1 is SGHTA and CDR2 is FQGNSA. The CDR3 protein is CASSLTGPRIRETQYF. CDR3 sequence (DNA): TGTGCCAGCAGCTTAACAGGTCCTCGTATCCGAGAGACCCAGTACTTC.

The sample holds many counts of this clone. The J gene is TRBJ2-3, the V gene TRBV20-1, with 8 bases aligning to TRBD2. This CDR3 has 16 amino acids. Per germline, CDR1 DFQATT and CDR2 SNEGSKA (reference sequence). V shed 3 bases and J 1 base; nucleotides not matched to a gene: 9. DNA for the CDR3: TGCAGTGCTAGCGAATCCTTACTAGCGGGCACAGATACGCAGTATTTT. Translated, it gives CSASESLLAGTDTQYF.

The chain couples TRBV24-1 to TRBJ2-1; TRBD1 is a possible D gene (6 bases). The CDR3 consists of 16 residues. The V and J ends lost 0 bases and 6 bases respectively, with 14 bases between them. Looked up from germline, CDR1 is KGHDR and CDR2 is SFDVKD. CDR3 in amino acids: CATSDLHRVVSNEQFF. CDR3 DNA: TGTGCCACCAGTGATTTGCACAGGGTAGTAAGCAATGAGCAGTTCTTC.

This clone appeared many times. The rearrangement joins TRBV25-1 to TRBJ1-5, with a tentative D call TRBD1 (6 bases). CDR3 length: 15 amino acids. V lost 6 bases and J 1 base, leaving 13 bases between the germline ends. CDR1 is MGHDK, CDR2 SYGVNS, per germline. The CDR3 DNA reads as TGTGCCAGCAGGGAGGGGGGGTGGAGCAATCAGCCCCAGCATTTT. Translating it yields CASREGGWSNQPQHF.

This clone came up a few times. V and J are TRBV28 and TRBJ1-2; D is unresolved. This CDR3 has 13 amino acids. Trimming removed 7 bases at V and 6 bases at J, with 15 bases between. Germline values: CDR1 MDHEN, CDR2 SYDVKM. The DNA of the CDR3 is TGTGCCAGCACTAGACATGGTATGGATGGCTACACCTTC. Residues: CASTRHGMDGYTF.

This clone has a count of ten or more. The rearrangement joins TRBV9 to TRBJ1-6; no reliable D call. Germline-derived CDR1 and CDR2 are SGDLS and YYNGEE. The length of the CDR3 is 14 residues. V gave up 0 bases and J gave up 4 bases, with 5 bases separating them. As DNA, the CDR3 is TGTGCCAGCAGCGTAGAGGTATATAATTCACCCCTCCACTTT. Its translation is CASSVEVYNSPLHF. The variable domain in full, completed from reference TRBV9 and TRBJ1-6, reads DSGVTQTPKHLITATGQRVTLRCSPRSGDLSVYWYQQSLDQGLQFLIQYYNGEERAKGNILERFSAQQFPDLHSELNLSSLELGDSALYFCASSVEVYNSPLHFGNGTRLTVT.

This clone has at least ten counts. Since a much larger clone is just one base distant, this may be a read error. The chain is built from TRBV12-3 or TRBV12-4 and TRBJ2-3; 7 bases line up with TRBD2. This CDR3 has 16 amino acids. The junction had 7 bases not matched to a gene; V was cut back by 4 bases and J by 0 bases. CDR3 loop: CASSSPGGGSTDTQYF. Here the CDR3 DNA reads TGTGCCAGCAGTTCTCCTGGGGGGGGAAGCACAGATACGCAGTATTTT.

The chain is built from TRBV30 and TRBJ1-3; D is unclear. The CDR3 length is 12 residues. The V gene lost 4 bases and the J gene lost 0 bases, with 4 bases spanning the gap. CDR1 is GTSNPN, CDR2 SVGIG, per germline (reference sequence). The CDR3, as DNA: TGTGCCTGGAAGCGCTCTGGAAACACCATATATTTT. It translates to CAWKRSGNTIYF.

This clone appeared many times. The chain recombines TRBV4-1 with TRBJ2-1; TRBD2 matches 8 bases. This CDR3 is built from 16 residues. Germline values: CDR1 MGHRA, CDR2 YSYEKL. The junction had 12 bases not matched to a gene; V was cut back by 4 bases and J by 7 bases. CDR3 DNA sequence: TGCGCCAGCAGCCCCAGCCCGGGACTAGGGGGTAATGAGCAGTTCTTC. Amino acids: CASSPSPGLGGNEQFF.